This T cell receptor (beta chain) is drawn from a study of persistence of HIV-infected CD4 T cells. Study information: Isolated cells were CMV- and HIV-1 Gag-responding CD4+ T cells. Study-level points and caveats: TCRbeta richness was lower in CMV- and Gag-responding cells than in anti-CD3/anti-CD28-responding cells.

As regards this clone: Its target is unknown.

The germline V gene has CDR1 LGHNT and CDR2 FRNRAP. The ends were cut back, 1 base at V and 3 bases at J, with 9 bases in the middle. The length of the CDR3 is 14 residues. Overlapping HIV-1 Gag 15-mer peptides at approximately 0.96 ug per peptide per mL were used. CD40L/CD69 double-negative CD45RO-high memory CD4+ T cells were collected. These HIV-1-infected adults initiated suppressive ART in chronic infection. This was the immunoSEQ version 4 assay in survey mode. Genomic DNA was diluted to around 10 ng/uL, up to roughly 1 ug per sample. The repertoire was sequenced with immunoSEQ multiplex PCR; TCRdb's copy has only in-frame clones and lacks some. The table lists about 41,000 clones, more than 75% of them singletons.

Here the sequenced sample was CD4+ T cells sorted from PBMCs after approximately 19-hour stimulation, taken from a patient who received antiretroviral therapy. The TCR comes from an adult man with HIV who was CMV-seropositive. The chain is built from TRBV12-5 and TRBJ2-5; D remains ambiguous. The CDR3 nucleotides are TGTGCTAGTGGTTTGGGACCCTCCGAAGAGACCCAGTACTTC. Protein: CASGLGPSEETQYF.